This T cell receptor (beta chain) was documented in a study of T cell responses to AZD1222 COVID-19 vaccine. Study-wide findings and caveats: At baseline, just five to seven AZD1222 recipients tested seropositive.

CDR3 size: 14 residues. V gave up 4 bases and J gave up 4 bases; unmatched junction bases: 3. Germline V CDR1 and CDR2: KGHSY, FQNENV. Repertoires were generated with immunoSEQ multiplex PCR, while TCRdb's copy carries only in-frame clones and drops some. This table holds over 150,000 clones, more than 75% found once. A word on this clone: What it binds is unknown.

The clonotype comes from an adult who received the AZD1222 COVID-19 vaccine. This specimen consisted of peripheral blood, obtained 28 days after the second AZD1222 dose. The chain couples TRBV16 to TRBJ1-1; 10 bases map to TRBD1. The CDR3, as DNA: TGTGCCAGCAGCCCGGGACAGGGGATCACTGAAGCTTTCTTT. Its translation is CASSPGQGITEAFF. Complete variable domain (other parts from reference TRBV16 and TRBJ1-1): GEEVAQTPKHLVRGEGQKAKLYCAPIKGHSYVFWYQQVLKNEFKFLISFQNENVFDETGMPKERFSAKCLPNSPCSLEIQATKLEDSAVYFCASSPGQGITEAFFGQGTRLTVV.